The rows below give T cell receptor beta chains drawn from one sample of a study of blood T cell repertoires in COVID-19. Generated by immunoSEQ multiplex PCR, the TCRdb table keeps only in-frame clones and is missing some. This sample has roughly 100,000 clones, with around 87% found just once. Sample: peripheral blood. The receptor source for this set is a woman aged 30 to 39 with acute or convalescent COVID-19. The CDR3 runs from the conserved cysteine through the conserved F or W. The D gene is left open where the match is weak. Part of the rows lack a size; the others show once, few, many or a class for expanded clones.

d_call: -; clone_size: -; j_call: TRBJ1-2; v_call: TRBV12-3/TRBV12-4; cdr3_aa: CASSPSPYGYTF; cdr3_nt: TGTGCCAGCAGTCCCTCTCCCTATGGCTACACCTTC
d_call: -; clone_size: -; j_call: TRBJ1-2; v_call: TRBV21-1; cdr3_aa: CASSKVDGRYGYTF; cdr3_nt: TGTGCCAGCAGCAAAGTGGATGGGAGATATGGCTACACCTTC
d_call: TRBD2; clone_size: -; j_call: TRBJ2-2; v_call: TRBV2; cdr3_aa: CASMGGLATGELFF; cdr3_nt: TGTGCCAGCATGGGTGGACTAGCAACCGGGGAGCTGTTTTTT
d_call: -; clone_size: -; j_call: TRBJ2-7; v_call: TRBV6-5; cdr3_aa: CASSYDLQGPYEQYF; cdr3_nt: TGTGCCAGCAGTTACGATCTGCAGGGGCCGTACGAGCAGTACTTC
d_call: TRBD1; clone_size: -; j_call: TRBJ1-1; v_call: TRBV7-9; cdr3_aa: CASSPSQGAVAEAFF; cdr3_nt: TGTGCCAGCAGCCCAAGTCAGGGGGCAGTAGCTGAAGCTTTCTTT
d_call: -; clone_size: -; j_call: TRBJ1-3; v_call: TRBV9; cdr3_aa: CASSVDLASGNTIYF; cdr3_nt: TGTGCCAGCAGCGTAGACCTGGCATCTGGAAACACCATATATTTT
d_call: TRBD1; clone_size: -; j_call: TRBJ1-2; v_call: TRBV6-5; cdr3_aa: CASRGQLLRNYGYTF; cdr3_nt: TGTGCCAGCAGGGGACAGCTTCTTCGGAACTATGGCTACACCTTC
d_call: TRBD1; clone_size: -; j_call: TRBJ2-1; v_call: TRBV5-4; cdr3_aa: CASSRIGQGGYNEQFF; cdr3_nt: TGTGCCAGCAGCCGGATAGGACAGGGCGGCTACAATGAGCAGTTCTTC
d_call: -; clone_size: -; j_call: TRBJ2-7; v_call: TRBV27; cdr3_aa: CASSSHYEQYF; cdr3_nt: TGTGCCAGCAGTTCCCACTACGAGCAGTACTTC
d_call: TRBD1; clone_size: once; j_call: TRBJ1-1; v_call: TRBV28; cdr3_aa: CASSFGQAEAFF; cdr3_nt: TGTGCCAGCAGTTTTGGACAGGCTGAAGCTTTCTTT
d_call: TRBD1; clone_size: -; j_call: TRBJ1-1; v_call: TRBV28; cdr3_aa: CASSLGQVKWNTEAFF; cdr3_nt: TGTGCCAGCAGTTTGGGACAGGTGAAATGGAACACTGAAGCTTTCTTT
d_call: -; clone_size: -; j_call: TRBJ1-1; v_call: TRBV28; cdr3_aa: CASSSPRSGTEAFF; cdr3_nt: TGTGCCAGCAGTTCTCCACGGTCGGGCACTGAAGCTTTCTTT
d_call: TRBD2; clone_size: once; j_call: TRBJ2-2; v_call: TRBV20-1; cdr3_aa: CSASQPRGADTGELFF; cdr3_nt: TGCAGTGCTAGTCAACCGCGGGGGGCCGACACCGGGGAGCTGTTTTTT
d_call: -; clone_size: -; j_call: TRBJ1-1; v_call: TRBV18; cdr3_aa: CASSQGWGTEAFF; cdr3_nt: TGTGCCAGCTCACAGGGGTGGGGCACTGAAGCTTTCTTT
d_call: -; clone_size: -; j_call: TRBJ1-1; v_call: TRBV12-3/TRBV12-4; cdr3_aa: CASNVGNTEAFF; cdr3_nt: TGTGCCAGCAATGTCGGGAACACTGAAGCTTTCTTT